This T cell receptor (beta chain) originates from a study of blood T cells in healthy people across ages. Combining a sample-barcoded 5' primer with a J-beta primer mix, a second PCR ran for roughly 6 to 12 cycles. TCRdb ran MiXCR on the 5' RACE reads and lists one entry per CDR3 protein. The sample has 730,000 or so distinct CDR3 sequences, approximately 43% seen once. Regarding this clonotype: Compared with germline, one end of the junction differs, possibly owing to a read error.

Germline assignment: CDR1 DFQATT and CDR2 SNEGSKA (reference sequence). The CDR3 loop spans 15 amino acids. Healthy Caucasian individuals from Russia aged about 6 to 95 were enrolled as donors. The chain is built from TRBV20-1 and TRBJ1-2; D remains ambiguous. The source is a woman between 55 and 75 years old in good health. The sequencing sample was made of blood. DNA of the CDR3: TGCAGTGCTAGAGTCGGGTCGGAGCATTACTATGGCCACACCTTC. It yields the protein CSARVGSEHYYGHTF.